These 6 T cell receptor beta chains were all obtained from the same sample, sequenced in a study of CD8 T cells in ankylosing spondylitis. Study outcomes and limitations: In ankylosing spondylitis blood, a motif of roughly 8 highly homologous TCR beta variants appeared characteristic.

These TCRs are of unknown antigen specificity. TCRdb reprocessed the 5' RACE reads with MiXCR, giving one entry per CDR3 protein. Here the sample spans around 890,000 distinct CDR3 sequences, 12% being singletons. The sequencing sample was made of blood, either unsorted or a sorted T cell fraction (not recorded which). Receptors originate from a male donor with ankylosing spondylitis.

The rearrangement links TRBV7-2 to TRBJ2-3; perhaps D is TRBD1 or TRBD2 (5 bases each). Germline V gives CDR1 SGHTA, CDR2 FQGNSA. Trimming took off 3 bases at V and 5 bases at J, with 9 bases between the two ends. This CDR3 is 13 amino acids long. The CDR3 sequence is CASSFGAGDTQYF. The CDR3 nucleotides are TGTGCCAGCAGCTTCGGGGCGGGAGATACGCAGTATTTT.

CDR3 amino acids: CSARLLAGLSSYNEQFF. CDR3 DNA sequence: TGCAGTGCCCGCCTACTAGCGGGGCTAAGCTCCTACAATGAGCAGTTCTTC. V and J are TRBV20-1 and TRBJ2-1; 10 positions agree with TRBD2. CDR3 length equals 17 residues. Looked up from germline, CDR1 is DFQATT and CDR2 is SNEGSKA (reference sequence). The J segment lost 0 bases and the V segment lost 6 bases, leaving 11 bases of the junction unmatched.

This clonotype occurred a few times. V and J are TRBV12-3 or TRBV12-4 and TRBJ2-7, with 9 bases aligning to TRBD1. This CDR3 contains 14 residues. The V and J ends lost 3 bases and 4 bases, in that order; junction bases with no gene match: 4. The CDR3 DNA sequence: TGTGCCAGCAGTTTCGTCGACAGGGGGTACGAGCAGTACTTC. Encoded protein: CASSFVDRGYEQYF.

The gene calls are TRBV11-3 and TRBJ2-1; 7 bases are shared with TRBD1. The CDR3 covers 16 residues. V lost 7 bases and J lost 5; bases outside the gene matches: 14. Germline V gene sequence: CDR1 SGHNT, CDR2 YENEEA. The DNA of the CDR3 is TGTGCCAGCAATATAAGACAGGGTTTTGGACACAATGAGCAGTTCTTC. It translates to CASNIRQGFGHNEQFF.

This clonotype was counted many times. V and J are TRBV20-1 and TRBJ1-5; D not certain. The CDR3 length is 15 residues. Trimming left V 2 bases short and J 4 bases short, with 15 bases between. CDR1 and CDR2 from the germline V gene are DFQATT and SNEGSKA (reference sequence). DNA for the CDR3: TGCAGTGCTAGACGAAGTACGATGAGAAATCAGCCCCAGCATTTT. Residues: CSARRSTMRNQPQHF.

This clonotype was detected ten times or more. The chain is built from TRBV20-1 and TRBJ1-1; the D is unclear. The germline V and J ends were trimmed by 5 bases and 0 bases, with 10 bases remaining between them. The CDR3 contains 13 residues. Germline V gene lookup returns CDR1 DFQATT and CDR2 SNEGSKA (reference sequence). This chain's CDR3 is CSAPRQMNTEAFF. CDR3 DNA: TGCAGTGCTCCGAGACAAATGAACACTGAAGCTTTCTTT.